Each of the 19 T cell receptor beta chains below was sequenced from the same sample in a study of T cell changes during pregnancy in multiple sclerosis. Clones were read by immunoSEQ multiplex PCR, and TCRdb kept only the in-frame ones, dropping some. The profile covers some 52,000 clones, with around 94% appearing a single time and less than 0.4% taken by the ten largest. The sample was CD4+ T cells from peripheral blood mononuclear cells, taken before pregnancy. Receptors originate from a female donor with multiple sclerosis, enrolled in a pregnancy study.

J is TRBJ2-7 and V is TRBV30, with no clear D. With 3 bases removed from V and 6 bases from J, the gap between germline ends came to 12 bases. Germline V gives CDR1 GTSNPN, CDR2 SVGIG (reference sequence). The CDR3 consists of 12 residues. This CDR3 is CAWRPQVSEQYF. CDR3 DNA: TGTGCCTGGAGGCCCCAGGTGAGCGAGCAGTACTTC.

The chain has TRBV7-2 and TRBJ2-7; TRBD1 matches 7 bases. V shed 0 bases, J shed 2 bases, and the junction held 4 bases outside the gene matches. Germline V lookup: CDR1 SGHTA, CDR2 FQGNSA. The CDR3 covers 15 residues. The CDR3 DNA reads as TGTGCCAGCAGCTTAGCGAGAGACAGGGCCTACGAGCAGTACTTC. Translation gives CASSLARDRAYEQYF. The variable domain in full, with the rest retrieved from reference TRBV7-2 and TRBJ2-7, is GAGVSQSPSNKVTEKGKDVELRCDPISGHTALYWYRQSLGQGLEFLIYFQGNSAPDKSGLPSDRFSAERTGGSVSTLTIQRTQQEDSAVYLCASSLARDRAYEQYFGPGTRLTVT.

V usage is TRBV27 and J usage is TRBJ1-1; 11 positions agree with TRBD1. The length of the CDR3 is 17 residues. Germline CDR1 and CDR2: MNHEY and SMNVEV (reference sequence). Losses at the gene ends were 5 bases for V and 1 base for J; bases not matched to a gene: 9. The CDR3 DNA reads TGTGCCAGCAGTGTGGGGACAGGGGGTCGGAGGAACACTGAAGCTTTCTTT. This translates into CASSVGTGGRRNTEAFF.

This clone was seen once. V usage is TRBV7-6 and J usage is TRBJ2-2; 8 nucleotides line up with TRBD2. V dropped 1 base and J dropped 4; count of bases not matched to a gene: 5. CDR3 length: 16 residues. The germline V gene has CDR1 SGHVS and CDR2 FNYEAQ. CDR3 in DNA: TGTGCCAGCAGCTTAGATAGCGGGGAACGCACCGGGGAGCTGTTTTTT. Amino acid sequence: CASSLDSGERTGELFF.

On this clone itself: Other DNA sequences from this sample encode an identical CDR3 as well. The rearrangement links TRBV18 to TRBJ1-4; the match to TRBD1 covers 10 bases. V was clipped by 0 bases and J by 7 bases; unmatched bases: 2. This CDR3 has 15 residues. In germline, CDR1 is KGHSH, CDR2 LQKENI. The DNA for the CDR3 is TGTGCCAGCTCACCACCCCGGGACAGGGGTGAAAAACTGTTTTTT. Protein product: CASSPPRDRGEKLFF.

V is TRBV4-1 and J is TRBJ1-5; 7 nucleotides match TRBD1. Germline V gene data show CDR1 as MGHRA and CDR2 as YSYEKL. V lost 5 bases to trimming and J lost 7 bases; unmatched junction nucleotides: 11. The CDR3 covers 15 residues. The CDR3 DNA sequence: TGCGCCAGCAGCGGAATAACAGGGGTGGGACAGCCCCAGCATTTT. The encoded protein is CASSGITGVGQPQHF.

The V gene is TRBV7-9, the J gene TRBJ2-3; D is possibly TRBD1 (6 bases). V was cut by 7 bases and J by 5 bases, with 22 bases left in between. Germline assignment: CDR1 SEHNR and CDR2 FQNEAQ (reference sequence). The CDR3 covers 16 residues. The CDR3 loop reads CASTPTPGTLEDTQYF. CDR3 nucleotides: TGTGCCAGCACCCCGACCCCCGGGACATTGGAAGATACGCAGTATTTT.

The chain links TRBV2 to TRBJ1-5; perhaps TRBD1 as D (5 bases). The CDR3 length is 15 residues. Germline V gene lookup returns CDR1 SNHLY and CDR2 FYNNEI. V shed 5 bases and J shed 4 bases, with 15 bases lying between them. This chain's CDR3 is CASSLRAGMNQPQHF. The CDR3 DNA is TGTGCCAGCAGTTTAAGGGCAGGGATGAATCAGCCCCAGCATTTT.

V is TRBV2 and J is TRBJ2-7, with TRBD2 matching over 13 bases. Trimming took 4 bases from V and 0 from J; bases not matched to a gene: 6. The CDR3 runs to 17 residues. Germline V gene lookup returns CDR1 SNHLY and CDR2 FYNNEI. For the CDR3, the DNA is TGTGCCAGCAGTGCGACTAGCGGGAGGCTCCTCTCCTACGAGCAGTACTTC. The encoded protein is CASSATSGRLLSYEQYF. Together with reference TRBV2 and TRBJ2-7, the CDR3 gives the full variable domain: EPEVTQTPSHQVTQMGQEVILRCVPISNHLYFYWYRQILGQKVEFLVSFYNNEISEKSEIFDDQFSVERPDGSNFTLKIRSTKLEDSAMYFCASSATSGRLLSYEQYFGPGTRLTVT.

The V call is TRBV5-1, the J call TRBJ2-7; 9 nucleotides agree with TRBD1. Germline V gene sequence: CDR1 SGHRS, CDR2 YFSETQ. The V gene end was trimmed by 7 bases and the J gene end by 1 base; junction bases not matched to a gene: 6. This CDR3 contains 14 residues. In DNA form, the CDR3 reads TGCGCCAGCTCCTCCGGGACAGGGTCCTACGAGCAGTACTTC. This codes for CASSSGTGSYEQYF.

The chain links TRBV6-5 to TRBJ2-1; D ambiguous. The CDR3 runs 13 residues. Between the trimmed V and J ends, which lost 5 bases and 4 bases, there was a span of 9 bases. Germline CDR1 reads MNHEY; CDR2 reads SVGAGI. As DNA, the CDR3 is TGTGCCAGCAGTAACTTTATTTACAATGAGCAGTTCTTC. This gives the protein CASSNFIYNEQFF.

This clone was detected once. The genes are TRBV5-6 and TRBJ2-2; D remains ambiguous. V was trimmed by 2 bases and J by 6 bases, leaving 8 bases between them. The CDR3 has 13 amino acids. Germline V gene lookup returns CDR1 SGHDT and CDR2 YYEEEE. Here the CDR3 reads CASSFGQAGELFF. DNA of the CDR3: TGTGCCAGCAGCTTTGGCCAGGCCGGGGAGCTGTTTTTT.

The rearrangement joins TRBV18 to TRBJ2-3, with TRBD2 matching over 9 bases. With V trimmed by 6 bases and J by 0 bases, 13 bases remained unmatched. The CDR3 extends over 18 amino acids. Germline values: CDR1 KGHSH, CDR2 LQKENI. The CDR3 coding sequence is TGTGCCAGCTCGAGCTTGCGGGAGGGCCGAGTCAGCACAGATACGCAGTATTTT. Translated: CASSSLREGRVSTDTQYF.

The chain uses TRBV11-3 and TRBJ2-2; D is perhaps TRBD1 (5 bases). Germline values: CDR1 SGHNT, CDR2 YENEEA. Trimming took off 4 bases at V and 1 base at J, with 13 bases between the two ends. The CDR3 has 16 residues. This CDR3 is CASSSKDMLNTGELFF. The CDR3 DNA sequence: TGTGCCAGCAGCTCCAAGGACATGTTGAACACCGGGGAGCTGTTTTTT.

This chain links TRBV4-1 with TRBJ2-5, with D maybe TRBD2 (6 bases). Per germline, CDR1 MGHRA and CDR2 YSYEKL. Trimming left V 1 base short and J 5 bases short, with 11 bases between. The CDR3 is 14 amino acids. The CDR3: CASSQARLVETQYF. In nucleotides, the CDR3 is TGCGCCAGCAGCCAAGCTAGACTAGTTGAGACCCAGTACTTC.

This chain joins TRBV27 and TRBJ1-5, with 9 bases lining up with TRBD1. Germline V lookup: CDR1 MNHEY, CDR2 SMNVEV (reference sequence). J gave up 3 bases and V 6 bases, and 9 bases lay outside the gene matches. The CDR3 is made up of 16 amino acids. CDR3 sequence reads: CASSLTGQGSNQPQHF. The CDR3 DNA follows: TGTGCCAGCAGCCTCACTGGACAGGGGTCCAATCAGCCCCAGCATTTT.

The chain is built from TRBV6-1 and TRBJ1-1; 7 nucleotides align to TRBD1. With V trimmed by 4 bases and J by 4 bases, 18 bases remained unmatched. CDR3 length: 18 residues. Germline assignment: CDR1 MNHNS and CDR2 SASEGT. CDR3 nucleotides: TGTGCCAGCAGTGGACAGGGACGATGGGAAATGGGAAGCACTGAAGCTTTCTTT. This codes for CASSGQGRWEMGSTEAFF.

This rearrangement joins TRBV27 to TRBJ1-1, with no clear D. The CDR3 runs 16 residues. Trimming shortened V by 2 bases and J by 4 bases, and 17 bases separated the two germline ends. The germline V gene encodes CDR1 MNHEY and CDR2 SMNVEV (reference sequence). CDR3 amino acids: CASSLGSWRFGTEAFF. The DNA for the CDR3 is TGTGCCAGCAGTTTAGGGTCGTGGCGGTTTGGCACTGAAGCTTTCTTT.

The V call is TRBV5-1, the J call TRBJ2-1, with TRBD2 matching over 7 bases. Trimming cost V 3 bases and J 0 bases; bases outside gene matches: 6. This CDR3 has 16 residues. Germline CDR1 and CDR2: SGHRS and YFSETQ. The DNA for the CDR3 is TGCGCCAGCAGCTATCAAGCGGGAAGCTCCTACAATGAGCAGTTCTTC. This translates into CASSYQAGSSYNEQFF. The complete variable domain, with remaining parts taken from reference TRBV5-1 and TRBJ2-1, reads KAGVTQTPRYLIKTRGQQVTLSCSPISGHRSVSWYQQTPGQGLQFLFEYFSETQRNKGNFPGRFSGRQFSNSRSEMNVSTLELGDSALYLCASSYQAGSSYNEQFFGPGTRLTVL.